Below are 2 T cell receptor beta chains sequenced from a single sample in a study of glioma-infiltrating T cells. TCR alpha and beta CDR3 regions were amplified from RNA using iRepertoire nested multiplex PCR. TCRdb ran MiXCR on the multiplex PCR reads and lists one entry per CDR3 protein. Of approximately 120,000 distinct CDR3 sequences in the sample, around a quarter were seen once. The sample was glioma tissue, nonneoplastic brain tissue, or PBMCs (not recorded which). These receptors all stem from a human donor with low-grade glioma or glioblastoma, undergoing nonglioma brain surgery, or in good health (not recorded which).

As concerns this clonotype: This may be a read error: a much more frequent sequence differs by one nucleotide. The chain links TRBV7-9 to TRBJ2-1; perhaps TRBD2 as D (7 bases). CDR1 and CDR2 (germline): SEHNR, FQNEAQ (reference sequence). With 5 bases removed from V and 7 bases from J, the gap between germline ends came to 18 bases. The CDR3 sequence is 15 residues long. CDR3 DNA: TGTGCCAGCAGCCGGACTAGAGGGAGGGGGAATGAGCAGTTCTTC. It specifies CASSRTRGRGNEQFF.

This clonotype was seen ten or more times. The chain carries TRBV7-9 and TRBJ2-3; maybe TRBD2 (6 bases). Germline loops: CDR1 SEHNR, CDR2 FQNEAQ (reference sequence). The V end was cut by 10 bases, the J end by 2 bases, with 19 bases between. The CDR3 covers 15 residues. The CDR3 loop is CAILGAGGLTDTQYF. The CDR3 DNA reads TGTGCCATCCTAGGAGCAGGAGGGCTCACAGATACGCAGTATTTT.